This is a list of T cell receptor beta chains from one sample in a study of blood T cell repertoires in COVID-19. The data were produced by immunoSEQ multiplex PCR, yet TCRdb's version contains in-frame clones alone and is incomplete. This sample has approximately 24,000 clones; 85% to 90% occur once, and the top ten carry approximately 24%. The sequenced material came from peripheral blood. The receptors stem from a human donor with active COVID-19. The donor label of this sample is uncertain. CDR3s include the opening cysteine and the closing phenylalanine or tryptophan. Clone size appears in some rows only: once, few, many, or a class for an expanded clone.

CDR3: CASSLATRTGSDEQYF
V: TRBV5-1
J: TRBJ2-7
size: -

CDR3: CASSNYGLAGETQYF
V: TRBV3-1/TRBV3-2
J: TRBJ2-5
size: -

CDR3: CASSPGTSGGRSYNEQFF
V: TRBV7-6
J: TRBJ2-1
size: -

CDR3: CASSFTPGQIHSDTQYF
V: TRBV28
J: TRBJ2-3
size: -

CDR3: CARTGFLGKYF
V: TRBV27
J: TRBJ2-7
size: -

CDR3: CASSLKSTNSPLHF
V: TRBV5-6
J: TRBJ1-6
size: few

CDR3: CAINRDNSGNTIYF
V: TRBV6-5
J: TRBJ1-3
size: few

CDR3: CAIRTGLSTNEKLFF
V: TRBV10-3
J: TRBJ1-4
size: -

CDR3: CASSAGGTPYEQYF
V: TRBV11-3
J: TRBJ2-7
size: -

CDR3: CASRPRGLGGYGYTF
V: TRBV19
J: TRBJ1-2
size: -

CDR3: CASSRQGRETQYF
V: TRBV28
J: TRBJ2-5
size: -

CDR3: CASQRQGAGTGELFF
V: TRBV6-4
J: TRBJ2-2
size: -

CDR3: CASRPDPYNEQFF
V: TRBV12-3/TRBV12-4
J: TRBJ2-1
size: once

CDR3: CASGPPGTTSQETQYF
V: TRBV12-5
J: TRBJ2-5
size: -

CDR3: CASSQEQGAFGKLFF
V: TRBV4-1
J: TRBJ1-4
size: -

CDR3: CASSQDRAANEKLFF
V: TRBV5-1
J: TRBJ1-4
size: -

CDR3: CASSPVGGTEAFF
V: TRBV7-9
J: TRBJ1-1
size: -

CDR3: CASSDRGLGYTF
V: TRBV14
J: TRBJ1-2
size: -

CDR3: CASSSMSGNTEAFF
V: TRBV5-1
J: TRBJ1-1
size: -

CDR3: CASGGTSTDTQYF
V: TRBV11-1
J: TRBJ2-3
size: -

CDR3: CASSPTSYEQYF
V: TRBV12-3/TRBV12-4
J: TRBJ2-7
size: -

CDR3: CASRQGGANYGYTF
V: TRBV6-5
J: TRBJ1-2
size: -

CDR3: CASSQVSSNEQYF
V: TRBV3-1/TRBV3-2
J: TRBJ2-7
size: -

CDR3: CASGAGGPVDTQYF
V: TRBV11-3
J: TRBJ2-3
size: -

CDR3: CASSYIGRGSYNEQFF
V: TRBV6-5
J: TRBJ2-1
size: -

CDR3: CASSPQGPFSNEQYF
V: TRBV18
J: TRBJ2-7
size: -

CDR3: CASSQGRGNTEAFF
V: TRBV4-3
J: TRBJ1-1
size: -

CDR3: CASSPQRTGELFF
V: TRBV7-2
J: TRBJ2-2
size: -

CDR3: CASSLDRGDTEAFF
V: TRBV11-3
J: TRBJ1-1
size: -

CDR3: CSASPAGTGPRQPQHF
V: TRBV20-1
J: TRBJ1-5
size: -

CDR3: CASSTIRSGQVSF
V: TRBV3-1/TRBV3-2
J: TRBJ1-1
size: -

CDR3: CASTRQGSYNEQFF
V: TRBV2
J: TRBJ2-1
size: -

CDR3: CASSPRGQGAPGELFF
V: TRBV5-1
J: TRBJ2-2
size: -

CDR3: CASSLGISGLAGDEQFF
V: TRBV7-9
J: TRBJ2-1
size: -

CDR3: CASSYRTGTSYEQYF
V: TRBV5-1
J: TRBJ2-7
size: -

CDR3: CASSRFRFSGAQETQYF
V: TRBV5-6
J: TRBJ2-5
size: -

CDR3: CASTWTGEAGKLFF
V: TRBV19
J: TRBJ2-2
size: -

CDR3: CASSITDRGPYEQYF
V: TRBV11-2
J: TRBJ2-7
size: -

CDR3: CASSLGGRGTDTQYF
V: TRBV27
J: TRBJ2-3
size: -

CDR3: CAIRQGPSSGANVLTF
V: TRBV10-3
J: TRBJ2-6
size: -

CDR3: CASSVVGGVGGELFF
V: TRBV9
J: TRBJ2-2
size: -